A single sample is the source of the 9 T cell receptor beta chains below, sequenced in a study of control samples from healthy donors and cancer patients. TCRdb keeps only in-frame clones here, not all; method: immunoSEQ multiplex PCR. The repertoire holds 95,000 to 110,000 clones, with around 89% as singletons. Specimen: PBMCs. All receptors come from a man between 60 and 70 years old with lung cancer.

This chain connects TRBV19 to TRBJ1-2; 8 positions agree with TRBD1. The ends lost 6 bases at V and 3 bases at J; junction bases unmatched: 3. The CDR3 consists of 13 residues. Germline values: CDR1 LNHDA, CDR2 SQIVND (reference sequence). CDR3 residues: CASRDRVDYGYTF. CDR3 bases: TGTGCCAGTAGGGACAGGGTGGACTATGGCTACACCTTC. The entire variable domain, with the rest obtained from reference TRBV19 and TRBJ1-2, is as follows: DGGITQSPKYLFRKEGQNVTLSCEQNLNHDAMYWYRQDPGQGLRLIYYSQIVNDFQKGDIAEGYSVSREKKESFPLTVTSAQKNPTAFYLCASRDRVDYGYTFGSGTRLTVV.

The V and J genes are TRBV9 and TRBJ1-6; TRBD1 is a possible D gene (6 bases). Germline lookup yields CDR1 SGDLS and CDR2 YYNGEE. Trimming shortened V by 4 bases and J by 6 bases, and 17 bases separated the two germline ends. CDR3 length equals 16 residues. CDR3 region: CASSPRGGQGNSPLHF. CDR3 DNA: TGTGCCAGCAGCCCTCGCGGGGGGCAGGGTAATTCACCCCTCCACTTT. The full variable domain, with the rest looked up from reference TRBV9 and TRBJ1-6, is DSGVTQTPKHLITATGQRVTLRCSPRSGDLSVYWYQQSLDQGLQFLIQYYNGEERAKGNILERFSAQQFPDLHSELNLSSLELGDSALYFCASSPRGGQGNSPLHFGNGTRLTVT.

Remarks on this clone: An end of the junction does not agree with germline; a read error may underlie this. The chain employs TRBV2 and TRBJ2-1; D not resolved. Per the germline V gene, CDR1 is SNHLY and CDR2 is FYNNEI. The CDR3 runs to 15 residues. This chain's CDR3 is CASSVVGGPYNGQFF. Here the CDR3 DNA reads TGTGCCAGCAGTGTGGTGGGCGGACCTTACAATGGGCAGTTCTTC.

The V call is TRBV9, the J call TRBJ2-3, with a weak D call TRBD1 (5 bases). CDR3 length equals 16 residues. With 0 bases removed from V and 3 bases from J, the gap between germline ends came to 14 bases. Germline V gene lookup returns CDR1 SGDLS and CDR2 YYNGEE. The CDR3 nucleotides are TGTGCCAGCAGCGTAGAGGATGGTAGGGGAACAGATACGCAGTATTTT. Its translation: CASSVEDGRGTDTQYF. Supplemented by reference TRBV9 and TRBJ2-3, the full variable domain reads DSGVTQTPKHLITATGQRVTLRCSPRSGDLSVYWYQQSLDQGLQFLIQYYNGEERAKGNILERFSAQQFPDLHSELNLSSLELGDSALYFCASSVEDGRGTDTQYFGPGTRLTVL.

The chain joins TRBV25-1 to TRBJ2-1; perhaps TRBD2 as D (5 bases). The CDR3 is made up of 15 amino acids. CDR1 MGHDK and CDR2 SYGVNS come from the germline V gene. V lost 1 base and J lost 2, with 9 bases in between. The DNA for the CDR3 is TGTGCCAGCAGTGAATGGGAGCTAACCTACAATGAGCAGTTCTTC. This translates into CASSEWELTYNEQFF.

The rearrangement links TRBV6-5 to TRBJ2-4, with a tentative D call TRBD1 (5 bases). The germline V gene encodes CDR1 MNHEY and CDR2 SVGAGI. Between the trimmed V and J ends, which lost 1 base and 8 bases, there was a span of 15 bases. The CDR3 contains 15 residues. The CDR3 nucleotides read TGTGCCAGCAGTTACTTACCAGGGTTGTTGGACATTCAGTACTTC. Translating it yields CASSYLPGLLDIQYF.

The chain carries TRBV24-1 and TRBJ2-3; D remains ambiguous. The germline V gene has CDR1 KGHDR and CDR2 SFDVKD. V was cut by 4 bases and J by 5 bases, with 12 bases left in between. There are 14 residues in the CDR3. The CDR3 DNA reads as TGTGCCACCAGTGACAGACAAATCCAAGATACGCAGTATTTT. Its translation: CATSDRQIQDTQYF.

The chain is built from TRBV11-2 and TRBJ1-2, with TRBD1 matching over 7 bases. Germline V lookup: CDR1 SGHAT, CDR2 FQNNGV. The trim removed 1 base at V and 4 bases at J, leaving 6 bases unmatched. The CDR3 is 15 amino acids. The CDR3 protein is CASSLGPGGSYGYTF. The CDR3 DNA follows: TGTGCCAGCAGCTTAGGCCCAGGGGGGAGCTATGGCTACACCTTC.

The V and J genes are TRBV7-3 and TRBJ1-1; D is undetermined. The germline V gene encodes CDR1 SGHTA and CDR2 FQGTGA. This CDR3 has 16 amino acids. V lost 4 bases, J lost 4 bases, and 19 bases lay in between. CDR3: CASSSSVGPLRTEAFF. In DNA, the CDR3 is TGTGCCAGCAGCTCCTCTGTAGGACCCTTACGCACTGAAGCTTTCTTT.